This T cell receptor (beta chain) emerged from a study of T-cell reconstitution after alpha-beta-depleted transplantation in children listed by TCRdb under 2016. A note on the overall study: Using TCR repertoire profiling, the study followed T-cell immune reconstitution in a quantitative way in children after TCRalphabeta/CD19-depleted allogeneic hematopoietic cell transplantation. Paper-wide results and their limitations: The apparently early recovery of alphabetaT-cell counts about two months after transplant reportedly depended on only several hundred rapidly expanded clones that came from non-depleted graft cells. In some patients, the high TCRbeta diversity seen at day 60 was put down to recipient T cells and intrathymic progenitors that had survived conditioning. Hyperexpanded clone frequencies declined over subsequent months; after one year, T-cell counts and TCRbeta diversity were mostly attributed to newly produced T cells.

For this clonotype: There is no known antigen for this receptor. Per-base quality was not reported, and no clone a single base away is much larger than it.

Reading the label with the study, this specimen's treatment or condition is: allogeneic hematopoietic cell transplantation with graft depleted of TCRalphabeta T cells and CD19 B cells. Transplant recipients were children who received TCRalphabeta/CD19-depleted allogeneic hematopoietic cell grafts. The CDR3, cysteine through phenylalanine, is 12 amino acids long. Kept here is only the CDR3 DNA, which spans 36 bases and is read in frame from base 1. The germline ends are 9 bases apart after V is trimmed by 2 bases and J by 5 bases. Taken from the germline V gene (reference sequence), the CDR1 and CDR2 loops are DFQATT and SNEGSKA. The receptor library was made with PCR. Data came from an Illumina HiSeq 2500. TCR library preparation used molecular barcoding, with unique molecular identifiers applied to normalize quantification of the TCRbeta repertoire. TCRdb's own reprocessing of the public reads used fastp at Q25 and MiXCR and kept productive beta chains. Entries that share a CDR3 protein sequence are merged under the most common genes and DNA. Present in this sample are about 1,000,000 distinct CDR3 sequences, less than 30% of which were seen just once. The leading ten clones occupy 25% to 35% of the sample.

This TCR came from a boy under three years old who had a stem cell transplant for SCID, so the T cells may come from the graft donor. The source material was PBMCs, mostly from graft donor cells, sampled 360 days after TCRalphabeta/CD19-depleted stem cell transplant. The chain was built from TRBV20-1 and TRBJ2-5; the D segment cannot be called with confidence. The CDR3 has the sequence CSARMYTETQYF. The DNA sequence is TGCAGTGCTAGAATGTATACGGAGACCCAGTACTTC.